The clone carrying this TCR beta chain came up a few times. The antigen remains unidentified. TCRdb re-derived calls from the RT-PCR reads in MiXCR, one entry per CDR3 protein. The sample holds under 750,000 distinct CDR3 sequences, 10% to 15% seen once. This sample was taken from a study of response to subunit inactivated influenza vaccine. Study results and caveats: A suggestion made by the authors is that each seasonal influenza vaccination recruits few new T cells.

The CDR3 is 14 residues long. Trimming left V 3 bases short and J 5 bases short, with 11 bases between. This TCR was sampled from a man aged 45 to 65 who received an inactivated influenza vaccine. The source material was PBMCs from blood, sampled on the day of vaccination. The chain employs TRBV12-3 or TRBV12-4 and TRBJ2-4, with a tentative D call TRBD2 (6 bases). Written as DNA, the CDR3 is TGTGCCAGCAGTTTGGGGAGGCTAGAAAACATTCAGTACTTC. Its translation is CASSLGRLENIQYF.